This T cell receptor (beta chain) emerged from a study of response to subunit inactivated influenza vaccine. Study-wide results and limits: That few new T cells are recruited by each seasonal influenza vaccination was the authors' suggestion.

Points on this clonotype: What it binds is not known.

Trimming cost V 7 bases and J 7 bases; bases outside gene matches: 5. The CDR3 is 14 amino acids. TCRdb re-called the RT-PCR reads through MiXCR, storing one row per CDR3 protein. The table records hundreds of thousands of distinct CDR3 sequences, 12% to 15% of them present only once. V gene TRBV12-3 or TRBV12-4 combines with J gene TRBJ2-1; 12 positions agree with TRBD2. This sequence was found in a middle-aged man who received an inactivated influenza vaccine. This specimen consisted of PBMCs from blood, obtained 14 to 15 days before vaccination. The CDR3 sequence: CASMTSGSTNEQFF. DNA of the CDR3: TGTGCCAGCATGACTAGCGGGAGCACGAATGAGCAGTTCTTC.